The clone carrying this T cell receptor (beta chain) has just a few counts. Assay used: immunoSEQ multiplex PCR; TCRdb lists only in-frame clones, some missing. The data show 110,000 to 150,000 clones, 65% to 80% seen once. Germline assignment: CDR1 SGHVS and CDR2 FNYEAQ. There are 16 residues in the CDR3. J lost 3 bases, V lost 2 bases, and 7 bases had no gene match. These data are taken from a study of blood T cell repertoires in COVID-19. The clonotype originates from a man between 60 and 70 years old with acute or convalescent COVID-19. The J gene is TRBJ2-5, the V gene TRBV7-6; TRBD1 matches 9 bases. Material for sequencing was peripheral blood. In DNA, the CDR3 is TGTGCCAGCAGCTTATTTACGGGACAGGGAAAAGAGACCCAGTACTTC. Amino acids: CASSLFTGQGKETQYF.